This TCR beta chain was recovered during a study of Ad26.COV2.S vaccination and SARS-CoV-2 variants. The method was immunoSEQ multiplex PCR; TCRdb's version includes in-frame clones alone and lacks a portion of them. The sample shows 350,000 to 450,000 clones, approximately 84% of them seen only once. Regarding treatment: around 19 received Ad26.COV2.S at low or high dose, single or two shots; about 5 received placebo; per-sample allocation not given. After the first vaccine or placebo injection, samples were drawn on day 63. The vaccine antigen was prefusion-stabilized Wuhan SARS-CoV-2 spike. The CDR3 spans 16 residues. V shed 0 bases and J shed 5 bases, with 15 bases lying between them. CDR1 LGHDT and CDR2 YNNKEL come from the germline V gene (reference sequence).

The source was peripheral blood, collected in a trial of Ad26.COV2.S vaccine versus placebo. This rearrangement joins TRBV3-1 (or the pseudogene TRBV3-2) to TRBJ2-3; D perhaps matches TRBD2 (7 bases). The clonotype comes from a person between 18 and 60 years old who received the Ad26.COV2.S COVID-19 vaccine or a placebo. This CDR3 reads CASSQDGRGGVDTQYF. The CDR3 DNA reads TGTGCCAGCAGCCAAGACGGTAGGGGGGGCGTAGATACGCAGTATTTT.